Sequencing of this T cell receptor beta chain was carried out in a study of Ad26.COV2.S vaccination and SARS-CoV-2 variants. General study findings and limits: Substantial post-vaccination breadth of spike-specific CD8+ and CD4+ T cell responses was reported. The placebo group had lower spike-specific TCR breadth than the vaccine recipients did. Recipients of vaccine and of placebo showed similar breadth of their non-spike TCR repertoires. Researchers cautioned that TCR breadth and depth analyses may have underestimated total T cell responses.

The protocol was immunoSEQ multiplex PCR, while the TCRdb copy is restricted to in-frame clones and leaves out a portion. The table has approximately 90,000 clones, less than 85% seen once. This CDR3 region has 12 residues. In germline, CDR1 is KGHDR, CDR2 SFDVKD. Deletions cut 0 bases from V and 6 bases from J, with 3 bases between. On this clone itself: Its antigen remains unknown. Other nucleotide sequences from this sample produce the same CDR3.

This specimen was peripheral blood, taken after recovery from COVID-19. The rearrangement links TRBV24-1 to TRBJ2-3; D remains unclear. The source of this sequence is a human donor who had recovered from COVID-19. CDR3: CATSDLADTQYF. DNA for the CDR3: TGTGCCACCAGTGATTTGGCCGATACGCAGTATTTT.